This passage covers 14 T cell receptor beta chains from one sample sequenced in a study of molecular identifiers for immune sequencing clone quantification. One entry per CDR3 protein, called by TCRdb with MiXCR from the PCR reads. The data show fewer than 350,000 distinct CDR3 sequences, 24% seen once. The sample consisted of naive CD8+ T cells from blood, with Jurkat cell RNA spiked in. The subset here: FACS-sorted CD8+CD4-CCR7+CD45RA+ naive T cells. The receptor set was obtained from a human donor in good health. Some libraries in this study had Jurkat cell RNA spiked in.

This clonotype has a handful of counts. The rearrangement uses TRBV2 and TRBJ1-3, with a weak D call TRBD1 (6 bases). Germline CDR1 SNHLY, CDR2 FYNNEI. This CDR3 contains 16 residues. V was cut by 3 bases and J by 0 bases, with 12 bases left in between. The CDR3 nucleotides are TGTGCCAGCAGTGACGGTACAGGGATCTCTGGAAACACCATATATTTT. Translation gives CASSDGTGISGNTIYF.

The rearrangement uses TRBV7-2 and TRBJ2-7; 14 bases line up with TRBD2. Germline V gene lookup returns CDR1 SGHTA and CDR2 FQGNSA. The V and J ends lost 1 base and 6 bases, in that order; junction bases with no gene match: 8. The CDR3 extends over 17 amino acids. CDR3 sequence: CASSLGLAGGPGSEQYF. CDR3 bases: TGTGCCAGCAGCTTAGGACTAGCGGGGGGGCCTGGTTCCGAGCAGTACTTC.

The chain uses TRBV12-3 or TRBV12-4 and TRBJ2-3; 11 bases are shared with TRBD2. V shed 5 bases, J shed 6 bases, and the junction held 10 bases outside the gene matches. The CDR3 spans 16 residues. This chain's CDR3 is CASSPSGGPSLDTQYF. CDR3 sequence (DNA): TGTGCCAGCAGTCCTAGCGGGGGGCCCTCACTGGATACGCAGTATTTT.

J is TRBJ1-1 and V is TRBV5-5, with D perhaps TRBD1 (5 bases). Trimming took off 2 bases at V and 7 bases at J, with 12 bases between the two ends. Germline CDR1 reads SGHKS; CDR2 reads YYEKEE (reference sequence). CDR3 length: 13 residues. CDR3 sequence: CASSFSRDLEAFF. The CDR3 DNA reads as TGTGCCAGCAGCTTTAGTAGGGACCTTGAAGCTTTCTTT. Full variable domain (missing parts from reference TRBV5-5 and TRBJ1-1): DAGVTQSPTHLIKTRGQQVTLRCSPISGHKSVSWYQQVLGQGPQFIFQYYEKEERGRGNFPDRFSARQFPNYSSELNVNALLLGDSALYLCASSFSRDLEAFFGQGTRLTVV.

This clonotype was found a few times. The rearrangement links TRBV7-9 to TRBJ2-7, with TRBD1 identical over 11 bases. With V trimmed by 5 bases and J by 7 bases, 7 bases remained unmatched. Germline V gives CDR1 SEHNR, CDR2 FQNEAQ (reference sequence). CDR3 length equals 14 residues. DNA of the CDR3: TGTGCCAGCAGCAACAGAGGGGACAGGGGGGAGCAGTACTTC. Its protein product is CASSNRGDRGEQYF.

The rearrangement uses TRBV6-2 or TRBV6-3 and TRBJ2-7; no firm D call. This CDR3 spans 13 amino acids. The germline V and J ends were trimmed by 2 bases and 1 base, with 6 bases remaining between them. CDR1 is MNHEY and CDR2 is SVGEGT in the germline V gene. CDR3: CASSYHRSYEQYF. The CDR3 DNA reads as TGTGCCAGCAGTTACCACAGATCCTACGAGCAGTACTTC.

The chain combines TRBV7-9 with TRBJ2-7; the D call may be TRBD1 or TRBD2 (5 bases each). The CDR3 length is 14 residues. V dropped 5 bases and J dropped 3 bases, with 14 bases sitting between them. Germline-derived CDR1 and CDR2 are SEHNR and FQNEAQ (reference sequence). The CDR3 DNA is TGTGCCAGCAGCCACCCCAGGGACCTCTACGAGCAGTACTTC. Translating it yields CASSHPRDLYEQYF.

Comments on this clonotype: At one end the junction does not follow the germline gene, possibly because of a read error. The V and J genes are TRBV7-2 and TRBJ2-7; perhaps TRBD2 as D (5 bases). Germline assignment: CDR1 SGHTA and CDR2 FQGNSA. The CDR3 contains 15 residues. In DNA form, the CDR3 reads TGTGTCAGCGGCTTGGTCCCCATGGGCTCCTACGAGCAGTACTTC. This codes for CVSGLVPMGSYEQYF. The variable domain in full, completed from reference TRBV7-2 and TRBJ2-7, reads GAGVSQSPSNKVTEKGKDVELRCDPISGHTALYWYRQSLGQGLEFLIYFQGNSAPDKSGLPSDRFSAERTGGSVSTLTIQRTQQEDSAVYLCVSGLVPMGSYEQYFGPGTRLTVT.

This chain connects TRBV19 to TRBJ1-5; D not certain. V lost 6 bases, J lost 4 bases, and 10 bases lay in between. The CDR3 extends over 13 amino acids. The germline V gene encodes CDR1 LNHDA and CDR2 SQIVND (reference sequence). CDR3 amino acids: CASSHGGNQPQHF. CDR3 DNA: TGTGCCAGTAGCCACGGCGGGAATCAGCCCCAGCATTTT.

There are many counts of this clonotype. V gene TRBV5-4 combines with J gene TRBJ2-3; 14 bases fit TRBD2. Losses at the gene ends were 4 bases for V and 4 bases for J; bases not matched to a gene: 5. This CDR3 has 16 amino acids. Germline V gives CDR1 SGHNT, CDR2 YYREEE (reference sequence). The CDR3 nucleotides are TGTGCCAGCAGCGAAGGGACTAGCGGGGGTGCAGATACGCAGTATTTT. Encoded protein: CASSEGTSGGADTQYF.

This clonotype appeared a single time. Being one base from a much bigger clone, this may be a read error. The V and J genes are TRBV6-6 and TRBJ2-1; no firm D call. Trimming took 2 bases from V and 8 from J, leaving 10 bases between them. The CDR3 sequence is 13 residues long. Germline assignment: CDR1 MNHNY and CDR2 SVGAGI (reference sequence). The CDR3 DNA reads TGTGCCAGCAGTTACCCCCGCGCCTATGAGCAGTTCTTC. As protein: CASSYPRAYEQFF.

This clonotype was observed a few times. The V gene is TRBV12-3 or TRBV12-4, the J gene TRBJ2-2; perhaps TRBD1 as D (5 bases). The CDR3 is made up of 18 amino acids. V was cut by 5 bases and J by 0 bases, with 19 bases left in between. CDR3 sequence (DNA): TGTGCCAGCAGTCCTGGGGTAGGGGATTGGGCGAACACCGGGGAGCTGTTTTTT. It yields the protein CASSPGVGDWANTGELFF.

This clonotype was observed at least ten times. This chain uses TRBV4-1 with TRBJ1-1, with TRBD1 as a possible D gene (6 bases). The CDR3 runs to 16 residues. V shed 4 bases and J shed 0 bases, with 15 bases lying between them. Germline CDR1 reads MGHRA; CDR2 reads YSYEKL. CDR3 coding DNA: TGCGCCAGCAGCCCATCGACAGGACTCCTGAACACTGAAGCTTTCTTT. It is translated as CASSPSTGLLNTEAFF.

For this clonotype: Since the CDR3 does not end with the conserved phenylalanine or tryptophan, this likely comes from a read error. The limits of the CDR3 on the DNA are not certain, so only TCRdb's listed CDR3 is given. The chain carries TRBV7-9 and TRBJ1-1; no check of the table's D call, TRBD1, against the DNA was made. Both ends counted, the CDR3 spans 14 residues. The germline V gene encodes CDR1 SEHNR and CDR2 FQNEAQ (reference sequence). The CDR3 is CASSVGQCFTEALL.